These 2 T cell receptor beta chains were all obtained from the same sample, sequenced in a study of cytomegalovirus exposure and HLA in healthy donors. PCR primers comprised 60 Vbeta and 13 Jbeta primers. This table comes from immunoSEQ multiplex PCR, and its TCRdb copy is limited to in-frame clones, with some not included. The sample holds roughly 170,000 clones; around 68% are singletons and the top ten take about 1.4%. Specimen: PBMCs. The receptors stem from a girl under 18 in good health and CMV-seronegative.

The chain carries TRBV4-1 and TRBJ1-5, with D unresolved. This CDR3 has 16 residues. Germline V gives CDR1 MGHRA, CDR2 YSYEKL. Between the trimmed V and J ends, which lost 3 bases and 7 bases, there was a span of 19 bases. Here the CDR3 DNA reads TGCGCCAGCAGCCAGAGCGGACTTATCATATGGCAGCCCCAGCATTTT. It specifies CASSQSGLIIWQPQHF.

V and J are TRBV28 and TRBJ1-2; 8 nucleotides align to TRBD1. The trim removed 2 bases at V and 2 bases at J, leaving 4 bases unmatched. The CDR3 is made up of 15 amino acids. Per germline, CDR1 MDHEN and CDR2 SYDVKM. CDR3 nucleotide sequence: TGTGCCAGCAGTTTAGGCGACAGGGGAAACTATGGCTACACCTTC. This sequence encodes CASSLGDRGNYGYTF.